This TCR beta chain was obtained from a study of T-cell memory formation after mild COVID-19. At the level of the study: The study found TCR clusters largely donor specific. Study outcomes and limitations: Second-wave clones that peaked on day 37 lacked confirmed SARS-CoV-2 specificity.

This clonotype was detected a few times. Its cognate antigen is unknown. The germline gives CDR1 SGHKS, CDR2 YYEKEE (reference sequence). The CDR3 is 15 residues long. The V gene end was trimmed by 3 bases and the J gene end by 3 bases; junction bases not matched to a gene: 6. Using its own MiXCR run on the 5' RACE reads, TCRdb lists one record per CDR3 protein. The sample carries 150,000 to 200,000 distinct CDR3 sequences, around 13% recorded once. This sequence joins TRBV5-5 and TRBJ2-3; 8 bases line up with TRBD2. The sample comprised PBMCs or a T cell subset sorted from them (not recorded which). This sequence originates from an adult woman who had mild COVID-19 (a few samples of this study predate the infection). Cell type and time point are not known. This CDR3 reads CASSSSLAGTDTQYF. The CDR3 region has the DNA TGTGCCAGCAGCTCCTCCTTAGCGGGGACAGATACGCAGTATTTT.